The 9 T cell receptor beta chains given below trace back to one sample, sequenced in a study of OX40 agonist ivuxolimab in advanced cancers. Profiling relied on immunoSEQ multiplex PCR, and the TCRdb table lists in-frame clones only, not all of them. The sample contains around 30,000 clones, 90% of which appear only once. The sequencing used CD4+ or CD8+ T cells sorted from blood, collected in a trial of the OX40 agonist ivuxolimab. These TCRs come from an adult with an advanced solid tumor such as melanoma, head and neck, liver or kidney cancer.

This chain joins TRBV7-9 and TRBJ1-2; a weak D match, TRBD1 (6 bases). V shed 3 bases and J shed 1 base, with 12 bases lying between them. The CDR3 is 15 amino acids. Germline V gives CDR1 SEHNR, CDR2 FQNEAQ (reference sequence). The CDR3 bases are TGTGCCAGCAGCTTTGGACAGTTGGATAACTATGGCTACACCTTC. This encodes CASSFGQLDNYGYTF. Using reference TRBV7-9 and TRBJ1-2 for the parts outside the CDR3, the full variable domain is DTGVSQNPRHKITKRGQNVTFRCDPISEHNRLYWYRQTLGQGPEFLTYFQNEAQLEKSRLLSDRFSAERPKGSFSTLEIQRTEQGDSAMYLCASSFGQLDNYGYTFGSGTRLTVV.

The CDR3 DNA reads TGTGCCATCAGTGACCGGCGGGAGCCCGCCTACAATGAGCAGTTCTTC. This gives the protein CAISDRREPAYNEQFF. V is TRBV10-3 and J is TRBJ2-1, with TRBD2 identical over 7 bases. CDR1 and CDR2 (germline): ENHRY, SYGVKD. Trimming cost V 3 bases and J 2 bases; bases outside gene matches: 7. The length of the CDR3 is 16 residues.

The chain is built from TRBV29-1 and TRBJ2-7; 8 nucleotides agree with TRBD1. The ends lost 3 bases at V and 2 bases at J; junction bases unmatched: 0. The CDR3 sequence is 12 residues long. CDR1 and CDR2 (germline): SQVTM, ANQGSEA. CDR3 sequence (DNA): TGCAGCGTTGAGGACAGGGCCTACGAGCAGTACTTC. It specifies CSVEDRAYEQYF.

The chain uses TRBV5-1 and TRBJ2-1; D is unclear. This CDR3 is 16 amino acids long. Germline CDR1 SGHRS, CDR2 YFSETQ. V lost 5 bases and J 5 bases, leaving 20 bases between the germline ends. The CDR3 region is CASRPITTQKDNEQFF. The CDR3 region has the DNA TGCGCCAGCAGACCTATAACTACCCAAAAGGACAATGAGCAGTTCTTC. The full variable domain, its missing parts supplied by reference TRBV5-1 and TRBJ2-1, is KAGVTQTPRYLIKTRGQQVTLSCSPISGHRSVSWYQQTPGQGLQFLFEYFSETQRNKGNFPGRFSGRQFSNSRSEMNVSTLELGDSALYLCASRPITTQKDNEQFFGPGTRLTVL.

V usage is TRBV14 and J usage is TRBJ2-2; D gene ambiguous. In germline, CDR1 is SGHDN, CDR2 FVKESK. The V gene lost 3 bases and the J gene lost 3 bases, with 11 bases spanning the gap. The CDR3 is 15 residues long. The CDR3 DNA follows: TGTGCCAGCAGCCACCGGCCGGAGTACACCGGGGAGCTGTTTTTT. The encoded protein is CASSHRPEYTGELFF.

The CDR3 loop is CASSGWVEGRYNEQFF. Written as DNA, the CDR3 is TGTGCCAGCAGTGGTTGGGTAGAGGGTCGCTACAATGAGCAGTTCTTC. This chain joins TRBV25-1 and TRBJ2-1, with D possibly matching TRBD2 (5 bases). Trimming removed 4 bases at V and 3 bases at J, with 16 bases between. The CDR3 length is 16 residues. The germline CDR1 and CDR2 sequences are MGHDK and SYGVNS.

The CDR3 spells CASSLAGLGGFQETQYF. Written as DNA, the CDR3 is TGTGCCAGCAGCTTAGCGGGACTAGGGGGGTTCCAAGAGACCCAGTACTTC. The rearrangement joins TRBV7-9 to TRBJ2-5; 8 bases align to TRBD2. CDR1 is SEHNR, CDR2 FQNEAQ, per germline (reference sequence). The CDR3 consists of 17 residues. Unmatched junction bases numbered 7, after V lost 0 bases and J lost 1 base. The full variable domain, completed using reference TRBV7-9 and TRBJ2-5, is DTGVSQNPRHKITKRGQNVTFRCDPISEHNRLYWYRQTLGQGPEFLTYFQNEAQLEKSRLLSDRFSAERPKGSFSTLEIQRTEQGDSAMYLCASSLAGLGGFQETQYFGPGTRLLVL.

This sequence joins TRBV15 and TRBJ1-1, with 7 positions matching TRBD1. With 0 bases clipped from V and 3 bases from J, the junction kept 7 bases outside the gene matches. The CDR3 has 16 residues. Germline lookup yields CDR1 LNHNV and CDR2 YYDKDF (reference sequence). CDR3 region: CATSRDLRGLDTEAFF. In DNA, the CDR3 is TGTGCCACCAGCAGAGATCTGAGGGGGCTGGACACTGAAGCTTTCTTT.

The V gene is TRBV29-1, the J gene TRBJ1-2; no firm D call. The length of the CDR3 is 11 residues. Trimming pared 5 bases from V and 3 bases from J, leaving 7 bases between. Germline-derived CDR1 and CDR2 are SQVTM and ANQGSEA. This CDR3 is CSVLGYYGYTF. Written as DNA, the CDR3 is TGCAGCGTTCTTGGCTACTATGGCTACACCTTC.